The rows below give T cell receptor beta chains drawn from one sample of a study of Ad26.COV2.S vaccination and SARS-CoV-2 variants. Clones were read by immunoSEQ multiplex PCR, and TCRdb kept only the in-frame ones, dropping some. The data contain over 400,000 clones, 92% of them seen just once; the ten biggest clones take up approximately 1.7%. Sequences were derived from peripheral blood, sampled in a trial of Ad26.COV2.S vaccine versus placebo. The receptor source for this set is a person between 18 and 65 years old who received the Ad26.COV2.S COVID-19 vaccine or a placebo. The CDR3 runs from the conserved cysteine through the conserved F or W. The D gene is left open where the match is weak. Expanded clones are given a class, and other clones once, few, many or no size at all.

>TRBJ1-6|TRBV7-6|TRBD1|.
CASSLWDSNSPLHF
TGTGCCAGCAGCTTATGGGACAGTAATTCACCCCTCCACTTT
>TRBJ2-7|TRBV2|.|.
CASRRRDNPFYEQYF
TGTGCCAGCAGAAGGAGGGATAACCCCTTCTACGAGCAGTACTTC
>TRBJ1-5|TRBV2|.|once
CASTDRDSNQPQHF
TGTGCCAGCACGGACAGAGATAGCAATCAGCCCCAGCATTTT
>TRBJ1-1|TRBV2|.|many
CANIAGTEAFF
TGTGCCAACATCGCGGGCACTGAAGCTTTCTTT
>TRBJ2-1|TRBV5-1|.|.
CASSWDAYNEQFF
TGCGCCAGCAGCTGGGACGCCTACAATGAGCAGTTCTTC
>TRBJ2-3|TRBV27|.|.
CASSLSSSTDTQYF
TGTGCCAGCAGTTTATCTAGCAGCACAGATACGCAGTATTTT
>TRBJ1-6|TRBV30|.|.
CAWSSEGLHF
TGTGCCTGGAGTTCGGAGGGCCTCCACTTT
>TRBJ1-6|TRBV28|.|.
CASSYRSYNSPLHF
TGTGCCAGCAGTTATCGCTCCTATAATTCACCCCTCCACTTT
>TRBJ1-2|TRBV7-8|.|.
CASSFGGSYGYTF
TGTGCCAGCAGCTTCGGGGGAAGCTATGGCTACACCTTC
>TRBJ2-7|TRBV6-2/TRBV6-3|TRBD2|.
CASSDWTSHGEQYF
TGTGCCAGCAGTGACTGGACTAGTCACGGGGAGCAGTACTTC
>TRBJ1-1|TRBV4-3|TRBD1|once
CASSPGQGDTEAFF
TGCGCCAGCAGCCCAGGACAGGGAGACACTGAAGCTTTCTTT
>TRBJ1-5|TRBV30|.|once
CAWSDGTAGNQPQHF
TGTGCCTGGAGTGACGGGACGGCGGGCAATCAGCCCCAGCATTTT
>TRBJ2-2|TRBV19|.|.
CASARGELFF
TGTGCCAGTGCGAGGGGGGAGCTGTTTTTT
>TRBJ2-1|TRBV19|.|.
CATTGSGYSMYNEQFF
TGTGCCACCACAGGATCGGGCTATTCCATGTACAATGAGCAGTTCTTC
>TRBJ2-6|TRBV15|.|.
CATSRATGRAGANVLTF
TGTGCCACCAGCAGGGCGACAGGGAGGGCTGGGGCCAACGTCCTGACTTTC
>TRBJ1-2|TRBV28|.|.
CASSSHFADYGYTF
TGTGCCAGCAGTTCTCACTTCGCAGACTATGGCTACACCTTC